One TCR beta chain is described in this entry. Its antigen is currently unknown. These data belong to a study of CXCR3-negative and CXCR3-positive naive CD8 T cells. Findings and limits, study-wide: Diversity was high in both naive subsets and much lower in memory cells. CXCR3-expressing naive cells carried TRB CDR3s more hydrophobic than those of CXCR3-negative naive cells.

It was by 5' RACE with UMI labels that the TRB cDNA libraries were prepared. TCRdb reprocessed the 5' RACE reads, with one entry per CDR3 protein and no DNA. The sample's table shows some 150,000 distinct CDR3 sequences. The CDR3 sequence is 16 residues long. Germline V gives CDR1 SQVTM, CDR2 ANQGSEA. Sequencing was carried out using naive CXCR3+ CD8+ T cells from blood. Subset of the sample: CD45RO-CCR7+CD27+CD95- naive CD8+ T cells expressing CXCR3 (TNR3+). The origin of this receptor is a human donor in good health. Some clones in this sample may be carry-over from other donors' samples. The rearrangement joins TRBV29-1 to TRBJ2-5; the D call from TCRdb, TRBD1, cannot be confirmed without DNA. The CDR3 is CSVEQPGQGDKETQYF.